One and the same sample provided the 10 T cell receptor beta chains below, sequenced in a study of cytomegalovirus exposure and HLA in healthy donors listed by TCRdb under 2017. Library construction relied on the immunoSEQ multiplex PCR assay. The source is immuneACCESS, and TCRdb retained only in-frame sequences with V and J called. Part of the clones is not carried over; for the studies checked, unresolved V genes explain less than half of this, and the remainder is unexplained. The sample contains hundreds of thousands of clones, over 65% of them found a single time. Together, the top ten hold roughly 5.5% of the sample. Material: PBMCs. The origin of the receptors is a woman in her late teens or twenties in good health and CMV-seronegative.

Here the CDR3 reads CASSPGGSTYEQYF. The CDR3 DNA sequence: TGTGCCAGCAGCCCGGGGGGAAGTACCTACGAGCAGTACTTC. The chain links TRBV9 to TRBJ2-7; TRBD2 agrees at 7 bases. CDR1 and CDR2 from the germline V gene are SGDLS and YYNGEE. Germline trimming cut 4 bases from V and 2 bases from J; bases unmatched to any gene: 6. This CDR3 has 14 residues.

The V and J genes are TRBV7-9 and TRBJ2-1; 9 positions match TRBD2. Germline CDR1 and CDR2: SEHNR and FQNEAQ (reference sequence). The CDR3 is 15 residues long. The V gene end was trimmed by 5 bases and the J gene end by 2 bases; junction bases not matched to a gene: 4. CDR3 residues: CASSVTSGTYNEQFF. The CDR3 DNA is TGTGCCAGCAGCGTGACTAGCGGTACCTACAATGAGCAGTTCTTC.

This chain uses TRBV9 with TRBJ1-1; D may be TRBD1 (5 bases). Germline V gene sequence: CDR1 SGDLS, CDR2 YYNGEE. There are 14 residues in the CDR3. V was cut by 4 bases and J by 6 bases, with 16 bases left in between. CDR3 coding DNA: TGTGCCAGCAGCCCTATTGGGGGAGCGCCTGAAGCTTTCTTT. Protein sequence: CASSPIGGAPEAFF. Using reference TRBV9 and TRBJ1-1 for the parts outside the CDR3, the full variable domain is DSGVTQTPKHLITATGQRVTLRCSPRSGDLSVYWYQQSLDQGLQFLIQYYNGEERAKGNILERFSAQQFPDLHSELNLSSLELGDSALYFCASSPIGGAPEAFFGQGTRLTVV.

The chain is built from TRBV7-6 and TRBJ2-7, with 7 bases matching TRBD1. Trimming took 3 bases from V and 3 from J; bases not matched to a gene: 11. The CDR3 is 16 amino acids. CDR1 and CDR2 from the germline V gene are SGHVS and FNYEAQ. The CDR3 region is CASSFATGDILYEQYF. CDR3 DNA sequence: TGTGCCAGCAGCTTCGCCACAGGGGATATTCTCTACGAGCAGTACTTC. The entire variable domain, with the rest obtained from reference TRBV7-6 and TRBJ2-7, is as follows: GAGVSQSPRYKVTKRGQDVALRCDPISGHVSLYWYRQALGQGPEFLTYFNYEAQQDKSGLPNDRFSAERPEGSISTLTIQRTEQRDSAMYRCASSFATGDILYEQYFGPGTRLTVT.

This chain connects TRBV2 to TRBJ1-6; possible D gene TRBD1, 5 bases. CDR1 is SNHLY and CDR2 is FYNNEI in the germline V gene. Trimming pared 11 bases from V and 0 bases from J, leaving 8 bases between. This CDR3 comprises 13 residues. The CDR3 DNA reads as TGTGCCCGTGGGGGCTCCTATAATTCACCCCTCCACTTT. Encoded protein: CARGGSYNSPLHF. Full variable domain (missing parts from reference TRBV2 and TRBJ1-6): EPEVTQTPSHQVTQMGQEVILRCVPISNHLYFYWYRQILGQKVEFLVSFYNNEISEKSEIFDDQFSVERPDGSNFTLKIRSTKLEDSAMYFCARGGSYNSPLHFGNGTRLTVT.

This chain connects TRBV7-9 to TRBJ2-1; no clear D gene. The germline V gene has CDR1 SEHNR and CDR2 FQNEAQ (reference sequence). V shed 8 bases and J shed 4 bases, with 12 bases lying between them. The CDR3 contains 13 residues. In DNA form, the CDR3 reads TGTGCCAGCGAAGCCAGATCTTACAATGAGCAGTTCTTC. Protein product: CASEARSYNEQFF.

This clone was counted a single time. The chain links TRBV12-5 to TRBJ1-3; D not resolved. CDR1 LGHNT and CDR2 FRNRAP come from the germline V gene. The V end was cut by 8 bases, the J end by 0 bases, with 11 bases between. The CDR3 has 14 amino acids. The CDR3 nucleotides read TGTGCTAGTTCCCTTATGGCCTCTGGAAACACCATATATTTT. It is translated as CASSLMASGNTIYF.

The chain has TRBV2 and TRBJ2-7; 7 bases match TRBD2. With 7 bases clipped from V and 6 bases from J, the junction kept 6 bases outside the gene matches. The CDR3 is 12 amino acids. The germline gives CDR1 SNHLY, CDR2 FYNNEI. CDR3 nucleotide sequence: TGTGCCAGCACGTGGACTAGTGGCGAGCAGTACTTC. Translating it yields CASTWTSGEQYF. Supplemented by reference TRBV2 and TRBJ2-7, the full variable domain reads EPEVTQTPSHQVTQMGQEVILRCVPISNHLYFYWYRQILGQKVEFLVSFYNNEISEKSEIFDDQFSVERPDGSNFTLKIRSTKLEDSAMYFCASTWTSGEQYFGPGTRLTVT.

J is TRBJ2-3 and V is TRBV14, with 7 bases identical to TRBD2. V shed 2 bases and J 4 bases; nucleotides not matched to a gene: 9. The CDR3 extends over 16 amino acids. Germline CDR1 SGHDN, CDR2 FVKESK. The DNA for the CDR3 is TGTGCCAGCAGCCAATGGGACGGCGGGAGCCCAGATACGCAGTATTTT. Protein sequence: CASSQWDGGSPDTQYF.

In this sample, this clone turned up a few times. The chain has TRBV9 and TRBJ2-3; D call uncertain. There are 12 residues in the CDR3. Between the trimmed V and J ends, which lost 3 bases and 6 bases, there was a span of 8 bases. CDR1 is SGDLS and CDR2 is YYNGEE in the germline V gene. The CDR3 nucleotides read TGTGCCAGCAGCGCGAATGAGGATACGCAGTATTTT. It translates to CASSANEDTQYF.